This T cell receptor (beta chain) was captured by sequencing in a study of T cells in localized non-small cell lung cancer. Overall study results and limits: Tumor trailed uninvolved adjacent lung in T cell clonality, which peaked there.

In regard to this clone: The target antigen is unknown.

CDR3 length: 15 residues. Germline CDR1 reads SEHNR; CDR2 reads FQNEAQ (reference sequence). The ends were cut back, 5 bases at V and 0 bases at J, with 11 bases in the middle. Assay: immunoSEQ multiplex PCR; the TCRdb copy retains only in-frame clones and omits some. The profile shows approximately 31,000 clones, roughly 91% of them singletons. This clonotype originated in an older female donor with stage I lung adenocarcinoma. The chain links TRBV7-9 to TRBJ1-3; weak D call: TRBD1 (5 bases). The input for sequencing was peripheral blood, taken before any cancer treatment. The CDR3 DNA is TGTGCCAGCAGCATCGATGGGGCCTCTGGAAACACCATATATTTT. This gives the protein CASSIDGASGNTIYF.